This T cell receptor beta chain was retrieved from a study of T cells in Graves' hyperthyroidism and ophthalmopathy. Study findings and constraints: A 13 V-J model separated ophthalmopathy from stable hyperthyroidism.

TCR beta CDR3 sequences were amplified from RNA transcripts. Researchers ran a first-round RT-PCR on the TCR CDR3 using the HTBI primer set. Each CDR3 protein gets one entry after TCRdb re-called the multiplex PCR reads with MiXCR. The sample lists fewer than 250,000 distinct CDR3 sequences, 15% to 20% occurring once. Turning to this clonotype: No antigen is known for it.

The receptor's source is a man aged 50 to 60 with Graves' hyperthyroidism. The sequenced sample was blood.

The CDR3 sequence is CASSLERALSTDTQYF. CDR3 coding DNA: TGTGCCAGCAGTTTGGAGCGGGCCCTAAGCACAGATACGCAGTATTTT. The gene calls are TRBV27 and TRBJ2-3, with a possible D match to TRBD2 (6 bases). Trimming stripped 3 bases from V and 0 bases from J, with 13 bases between. The CDR3 covers 16 residues. Germline V gene lookup returns CDR1 MNHEY and CDR2 SMNVEV (reference sequence).